This TCR beta chain was observed in a study of blood T cells in healthy people across ages. Study conclusions and caveats: Age advanced and TCR beta diversity per million T cells fell, roughly linearly. PBMCs that were unsorted prevented a conclusive naive versus antigen-experienced comparison.

Together with a sample-barcoded 5' primer, a J-beta primer mix was included in a second PCR lasting about 7 to 11 cycles. Each cDNA molecule was tagged by a template-switch adaptor with 12 random nucleotides. TCRdb analysed the 5' RACE reads with MiXCR anew, one entry per CDR3 protein. The table has nearly 800,000 distinct CDR3 sequences, roughly three fifths seen once; the top ten hold 20% to 30%. Trimming took off 6 bases at V and 3 bases at J, with 8 bases between the two ends. The CDR3 runs 13 residues. The germline gives CDR1 MNHEY, CDR2 SVGEGT. This clonotype is a singleton in its sample. The antigen is undetermined.

The chain is built from TRBV6-2 or TRBV6-3 and TRBJ2-2, with D unresolved. The material sequenced was blood. The clonotype originates from a middle-aged man in good health. The CDR3 DNA follows: TGTGCCAGCAGCCGTCTAGACACCGGGGAGCTGTTTTTT. Amino acids: CASSRLDTGELFF.